The 8 T cell receptor beta chains in this list originate from one sample, sequenced in a study of shared clonotypes between healthy human individuals. This table comes from immunoSEQ multiplex PCR, and its TCRdb copy is limited to in-frame clones, with some not included. The sample includes some 630,000 clones, less than 80% of them seen just once. The specimen was memory CD4+ T cells sorted from blood. Subset here: CD45RA-negative fraction. Receptors originate from a woman in her thirties in good health.

This clone was recorded once. The chain couples TRBV2 to TRBJ2-7; D is possibly TRBD1 (6 bases). The CDR3 totals 15 residues. Trimming removed 0 bases at V and 4 bases at J, with 13 bases between. Germline lookup yields CDR1 SNHLY and CDR2 FYNNEI. As DNA, the CDR3 is TGTGCCAGCAGTGAAGCGCGGCAGGGGAGATACGAGCAGTACTTC. Its translation: CASSEARQGRYEQYF.

This chain joins TRBV28 and TRBJ2-4, with D tentatively TRBD1 or TRBD2 (5 bases each). CDR1 MDHEN and CDR2 SYDVKM come from the germline V gene. This CDR3 spans 14 amino acids. Trimming left V 1 base short and J 8 bases short, with 12 bases between. CDR3 loop: CASSLSGGRDIQYF. The CDR3, as DNA: TGTGCCAGCAGTTTATCTGGGGGAAGAGACATTCAGTACTTC.

This clone was detected ten times or more. The V gene is TRBV7-8, the J gene TRBJ2-6; D is undetermined. The CDR3 spans 16 residues. The germline V gene has CDR1 SGHVS and CDR2 FQNEAQ. Trimming took 1 base from V and 4 from J, leaving 11 bases between them. The CDR3 DNA sequence: TGTGCCAGCAGCTTAGTGCTGGGATCGGGGGCCAACGTCCTGACTTTC. It specifies CASSLVLGSGANVLTF.

The V call is TRBV28, the J call TRBJ2-2; D gene uncertain. Trimming cost V 5 bases and J 3 bases, with 7 bases left between them. This CDR3 comprises 13 residues. Per germline, CDR1 MDHEN and CDR2 SYDVKM. The DNA of the CDR3 is TGTGCCAGCAGTCCCGTGGACACCGGGGAGCTGTTTTTT. Translated: CASSPVDTGELFF.

Concerning this clone itself: Other DNA sequences in this specimen translate into the identical CDR3. The V call is TRBV2, the J call TRBJ2-3; TRBD2 aligns across 12 bases. The trim removed 6 bases at V and 1 base at J, leaving 2 bases unmatched. Germline V gives CDR1 SNHLY, CDR2 FYNNEI. This CDR3 is built from 15 residues. DNA of the CDR3: TGTGCCAGCAGAAGACTAGCGGGAGGCACAGATACGCAGTATTTT. It yields the protein CASRRLAGGTDTQYF.

V and J are TRBV7-3 and TRBJ2-7, with TRBD2 identical over 7 bases. Germline V gives CDR1 SGHTA, CDR2 FQGTGA. With 0 bases clipped from V and 7 bases from J, the junction kept 3 bases outside the gene matches. This CDR3 contains 13 residues. The DNA for the CDR3 is TGTGCCAGCAGCTTAACGTCACTAGCGGAGCAGTACTTC. Amino acids: CASSLTSLAEQYF.

This clone has more than one count but fewer than ten. Other DNA sequences in this specimen translate into the identical CDR3. V is TRBV9 and J is TRBJ2-5; D unclear. The CDR3 extends over 13 amino acids. The V and J ends lost 0 bases and 2 bases respectively, with 5 bases between them. The V gene's germline CDR1 is SGDLS and CDR2 YYNGEE. The DNA of the CDR3 is TGTGCCAGCAGCGTAGGGCCTCAAGAGACCCAGTACTTC. It specifies CASSVGPQETQYF.

For this clone: A much larger clone differs by one base, so this may be a read error. The chain employs TRBV7-8 and TRBJ1-1, with D maybe TRBD1 (5 bases). Germline V gives CDR1 SGHVS, CDR2 FQNEAQ. V gave up 8 bases and J gave up 1 base, with 11 bases separating them. There are 13 residues in the CDR3. The CDR3 protein is CASSPGTNTEAFF. The CDR3 DNA reads TGTGCCAGCTCACCGGGGACGAACACTGAAGCTTTCTTT.